Here is one T cell receptor beta chain with its context. This clonotype was detected ten times or more. It lacks a known antigen. Per-base qualities were not stored, and no clone one base away is much larger. Counted from cysteine to phenylalanine, this CDR3 has 14 amino acids. Only the CDR3 portion is preserved as DNA: 42 bases, with reading frame beginning at the first base. V is shortened by 6 bases, J by 5 bases, and the region joining them spans 16 bases. CDR1 and CDR2 were assigned from the germline V gene (reference sequence) as MNHEY and SMNVEV. Healthy controls were blood bank volunteers in Maryland, USA. For unsorted PBMC libraries, 2 million PBMCs were used after storage in RNAlater at -80 degrees C until RNA extraction. Peripheral blood was subjected to Ficoll-Hypaque density gradient centrifugation to isolate PBMCs, which were then cryopreserved in liquid nitrogen. This entry belongs to a study of neurological immune-mediated disorders (dated by TCRdb to between 2018 and 2021). Broadly, across the study: Peripheral blood TCR-beta repertoires from HTLV-I-associated myelopathy (HAM/TSP) patients, multiple sclerosis patients and healthy controls were compared by UMI-based sequencing. The cohort was made up of approximately 65 subjects, consisting of roughly 14 HAM/TSP patients, 35 or so multiple sclerosis patients and 20 healthy controls. The roughly 100 TCR-beta libraries covered PBMC samples along with longitudinal samples, technical triplicates, and paired sorted CD4+ and CD8+ T-cell subsets. Study-level results and caveats: TCR clonal expansion was highest in HAM/TSP patients and lowest in MS patients, with MS patients falling below even healthy controls. Expanded clones from different subjects shared no identical CDR3 amino acid sequences, which suggests that TCR-beta repertoires were private in all groups.

cDNA was synthesized by template-switch 5'RACE using a primer carrying a 10-nucleotide random unique molecular identifier by which each TCR transcript was tagged. Each sequencing run produced over 190 million TCR-beta sequences covering 15-18 subjects. The RNeasy kit was used for extraction of total RNA. Using the KAPA Real-time Library Amplification kit, TCR-beta VDJ regions were amplified with primers for the TCR constant region and the 5'RACE anchor. A first PCR added sample indexes and Illumina adaptors, and a second PCR then raised library yield. After purification with Ampure beads, the TCR product of roughly 650 bp was size-selected on a 2% E-gel SizeSelection system. Before pooling, libraries had their quality checked on a Bioanalyzer, their concentration measured with Qubit, and their quantity determined with the Kapa Library Quantification kit. Libraries were sequenced paired-end 2 x 150 bp on an Illumina HiSeq 2500. To increase sequence diversity, about 23-30% phiX was spiked into each library pool. The published analysis was carried out like this. Quality-filtered reads were processed with the UMI-based MiGEC pipeline, which removed over 85% of raw TCR sequences during error correction. IMGT germline references were used for aligning VDJ genes, and each clonotype was defined as a unique CDR3 amino acid sequence together with its V-J genes. VDJtools evaluated clonal expansion, Shannon diversity and CDR3 relatedness (CalcPairwiseDistances, ClusterSamples); CLCbio workbench built phylogenetic trees. A clone was classed as expanded if it had 8 or more unique UMIs, a cutoff based on coefficient-of-variation modelling across technical triplicates. TCRdb cleaned the public reads at Q25 with fastp, built clones with MiXCR and kept in-frame beta chains. For every CDR3 protein sequence, its rows merge into one entry that carries the most common genes and DNA. None of the V and J calls come from the authors' own analysis; TCRdb made them. This sample has under 90,000 distinct CDR3 sequences in its table, and about a tenth of those were observed once. The top ten clones comprise under 2% of the sample.

The sequence derives from a man in his forties or fifties in good health. The sequenced sample consisted of PBMCs. The rearrangement joined TRBV27 to TRBJ2-5; too little of a D gene remains to name it. For the CDR3, the sequence is CASSQIPRLETQYF. The DNA reads as follows: TGTGCCAGCAGCCAAATACCCCGGTTGGAGACCCAGTACTTC.